These 13 T cell receptor beta chains were sequenced from one sample in a study of T cell changes during pregnancy in multiple sclerosis. TCRdb keeps only in-frame clones here, not all; method: immunoSEQ multiplex PCR. This table holds about 60,000 clones, around 92% found once. The material was peripheral blood, obtained in the first trimester of pregnancy. The source is a female donor with multiple sclerosis, enrolled in a pregnancy study.

The chain uses TRBV6-5 and TRBJ1-1; 8 bases match TRBD1. This CDR3 is 14 amino acids long. The J segment lost 10 bases and the V segment lost 8 bases, leaving 15 bases of the junction unmatched. CDR1 is MNHEY and CDR2 is SVGAGI in the germline V gene. The DNA of the CDR3 is TGTGCCAGCCGACAGGGGATCCTTGTAGGTGGAGCTTTCTTT. Its translation is CASRQGILVGGAFF.

The chain has TRBV12-5 and TRBJ2-1, with 10 bases that match TRBD2. CDR3 size: 15 residues. Germline assignment: CDR1 LGHNT and CDR2 FRNRAP. V lost 5 bases and J lost 3; bases outside the gene matches: 4. CDR3 residues: CASGLGLAVYNEQFF. CDR3 nucleotides: TGTGCTAGTGGTCTCGGACTAGCGGTCTACAATGAGCAGTTCTTC.

This CDR3 is CASRKQGAGQPQHF. CDR3 coding DNA: TGTGCCAGTCGAAAGCAGGGGGCAGGTCAGCCCCAGCATTTT. V is TRBV19 and J is TRBJ1-5; TRBD1 matches 8 bases. The CDR3 extends over 14 amino acids. CDR1 and CDR2 (germline): LNHDA, SQIVND (reference sequence). V was clipped by 8 bases and J by 6 bases; unmatched bases: 9.

Points on this clone: At one of its ends the junction is not consistent with the germline gene, which may arise from a read error. The rearrangement joins TRBV7-7 to TRBJ2-3, with D maybe TRBD2 (6 bases). In germline, CDR1 is SSHAT, CDR2 FNYEAQ (reference sequence). This CDR3 is 15 amino acids long. The CDR3: CASSLAVGATDTQYF. The CDR3 nucleotides read TGTGCTAGCAGCTTAGCGGTAGGGGCCACAGATACGCAGTATTTT.

The chain links TRBV5-4 to TRBJ2-1; 13 nucleotides line up with TRBD2. Germline V gene lookup returns CDR1 SGHNT and CDR2 YYREEE (reference sequence). J gave up 9 bases and V 4 bases, and 7 bases lay outside the gene matches. The CDR3 extends over 15 amino acids. DNA of the CDR3: TGTGCCAGCAGCGGGGGGACTAGCGGGGTCCCTGAGCAGTTCTTC. Protein product: CASSGGTSGVPEQFF. Based on the CDR3 plus reference TRBV5-4 and TRBJ2-1, the full variable domain is ETGVTQSPTHLIKTRGQQVTLRCSSQSGHNTVSWYQQALGQGPQFIFQYYREEENGRGNFPPRFSGLQFPNYSSELNVNALELDDSALYLCASSGGTSGVPEQFFGPGTRLTVL.

This clone appeared a single time. The chain links TRBV19 to TRBJ2-7; 10 positions match TRBD1. Losses at the gene ends were 6 bases for V and 3 bases for J; bases not matched to a gene: 2. Germline V CDR1 and CDR2: LNHDA, SQIVND (reference sequence). The CDR3 contains 13 residues. CDR3 bases: TGTGCCAGTAGCAGGACAGGGGGCTACGAGCAGTACTTC. Protein product: CASSRTGGYEQYF.

CDR3 protein: CASRPYDRASSYNEQFF. Here the CDR3 DNA reads TGTGCCAGCAGGCCTTACGACAGGGCAAGCTCCTACAATGAGCAGTTCTTC. The V and J genes are TRBV28 and TRBJ2-1; TRBD1 aligns across 7 bases. The junction had 11 bases not matched to a gene; V was cut back by 6 bases and J by 0 bases. The CDR3 has 17 amino acids. Germline V gives CDR1 MDHEN, CDR2 SYDVKM. Complete variable domain (other parts from reference TRBV28 and TRBJ2-1): DVKVTQSSRYLVKRTGEKVFLECVQDMDHENMFWYRQDPGLGLRLIYFSYDVKMKEKGDIPEGYSVSREKKERFSLILESASTNQTSMYLCASRPYDRASSYNEQFFGPGTRLTVL.

This chain joins TRBV7-9 and TRBJ1-2; D gene unclear. Germline CDR1 is SEHNR and CDR2 is FQNEAQ (reference sequence). The CDR3 contains 12 residues. V lost 5 bases to trimming and J lost 3 bases, with 7 bases between them. CDR3 nucleotides: TGTGCCAGCAGCGCCCGCGACTATGGCTACACCTTC. It is translated as CASSARDYGYTF.

This chain uses TRBV7-2 with TRBJ1-2, with 9 bases that match TRBD1. CDR1 and CDR2 from the germline V gene are SGHTA and FQGNSA. The V and J ends lost 5 bases and 5 bases, in that order; junction bases with no gene match: 21. This CDR3 region has 19 residues. CDR3 loop: CASSRTTSMGTGQLYGYTF. The CDR3 nucleotides are TGTGCCAGCAGCCGAACAACGTCGATGGGGACAGGGCAACTTTATGGCTACACCTTC.

V and J are TRBV5-6 and TRBJ2-6; 7 bases are shared with TRBD2. The V segment lost 7 bases and the J segment 0 bases; nucleotides outside the gene matches: 4. Germline V gives CDR1 SGHDT, CDR2 YYEEEE. This CDR3 spans 15 amino acids. The CDR3 spells CASGGVRSGANVLTF. In DNA form, the CDR3 reads TGTGCCAGCGGGGGGGTTCGCTCTGGGGCCAACGTCCTGACTTTC.

The rearrangement links TRBV4-3 to TRBJ2-7, with no clear D. Trimming pared 0 bases from V and 0 bases from J, leaving 9 bases between. Per germline, CDR1 LGHNA and CDR2 YSLEER. This CDR3 region has 15 residues. The CDR3 nucleotides read TGCGCCAGCAGCCAAGATAGTATTATCTCCTACGAGCAGTACTTC. Its translation is CASSQDSIISYEQYF.

V usage is TRBV23-1 and J usage is TRBJ1-2; D is undetermined. TRBV23-1 is an ORF for which the function is uncertain. This CDR3 has 15 amino acids. Trimming removed 2 bases from V and 8 bases from J, with 18 bases in between. The CDR3 reads CASSQISWQARGYTF. DNA for the CDR3: TGCGCCAGCAGTCAAATATCATGGCAGGCTCGCGGCTACACCTTC.

The chain combines TRBV7-2 with TRBJ1-2, with TRBD1 matching over 10 bases. The length of the CDR3 is 15 residues. Germline CDR1 is SGHTA and CDR2 is FQGNSA. The J segment lost 5 bases and the V segment lost 3 bases, leaving 6 bases of the junction unmatched. The CDR3 DNA reads as TGTGCCAGCAGCTTGGGGACAGGGGAATTGTATGGCTACACCTTC. Protein: CASSLGTGELYGYTF.